This T cell receptor (beta chain) comes out of a study of blood T cell repertoires in COVID-19 (dated by TCRdb to the early 2020s). Notes on the research overall: The collaborator samples originated in the United States, Italy and Spain and spanned the acute and convalescent phases of COVID-19. The prospective study material was composed of cDNA or gDNA derived from T cells, B-cell-depleted T cells, or PBMCs. Subjects who had been exposed to COVID-19, were actively infected with it, or had recovered from it provided the deeply sampled blood TCRbeta repertoires that made up the dataset. The repertoires were released in a freely available public database intended as a resource for research on the immune response to SARS-CoV-2. Samples came from the ongoing ImmuneRACE study (first 160 participants) plus 1,254 subjects from 6 global collaborators. A de-identified subject ID, COVID-19 status, age in years and sex were almost always included in the sample metadata. Where available, HLA class I and class II types were taken from metadata supplied by the sample provider and were not determined by assay-based typing.

V and J are truncated by 3 bases and 6 bases respectively, leaving an intervening sequence of 20 bases. From a lookup of the germline V gene, CDR1 and CDR2 are KGHSH and LQKENI. The CDR3 runs 16 residues from the cysteine to the phenylalanine. Here the CDR3 DNA is all that survives: 48 bases in frame from base 1. What the research found in general, with its limitations: The amount of clinical and demographic metadata varied by source and participant and was provided uncurated.

For this clone: What this receptor recognizes is not known. No base quality values were provided; no much bigger clone lies one nucleotide off.

A second Seattle source provided samples from volunteer blood donors who had recovered from COVID-19. Collaborating institutions collected whole blood in K2EDTA tubes following their own protocols. For TCRbeta analysis, collaborators shipped samples in one of three forms: frozen whole blood, isolated PBMCs, or DNA extracted from either of those sample types. TCRbeta CDR3 regions were amplified from genomic DNA by means of the immunoSEQ Assay, a bias-controlled multiplex PCR. Under the source paper's analysis protocol: The number of nucleated cells in each sample was estimated from the amplification of reference gene primers within the assay. Sequence reads were collapsed and filtered to measure the absolute abundance of every unique TCRbeta CDR3 rearrangement. For each sample, productive Simpson clonality was calculated as the square root of Simpson's diversity index across productive rearrangements. TCRdb provides this immuneACCESS table in a form limited to in-frame rearrangements. Some clones are lacking; in checked studies, under half of them reflect an unresolved V gene, and why the rest are absent is not known. Clone size and the V and J calls come from that table; the DNA yielded D and trimming. Within this sample are about 190,000 clones, with under 80% of them counted one time only. The ten most abundant clones make up about 13% of the sample.

This sequence originates from a man aged 50 or older who had recovered from COVID-19. The chain couples TRBV18 to TRBJ1-1; confidence is insufficient to name the D gene. Input material: peripheral blood. The bases are TGTGCCAGCTCACCGGCCGGGAGGGTGGCGATCTCTGAAGCTTTCTTT. Its product reads: CASSPAGRVAISEAFF.